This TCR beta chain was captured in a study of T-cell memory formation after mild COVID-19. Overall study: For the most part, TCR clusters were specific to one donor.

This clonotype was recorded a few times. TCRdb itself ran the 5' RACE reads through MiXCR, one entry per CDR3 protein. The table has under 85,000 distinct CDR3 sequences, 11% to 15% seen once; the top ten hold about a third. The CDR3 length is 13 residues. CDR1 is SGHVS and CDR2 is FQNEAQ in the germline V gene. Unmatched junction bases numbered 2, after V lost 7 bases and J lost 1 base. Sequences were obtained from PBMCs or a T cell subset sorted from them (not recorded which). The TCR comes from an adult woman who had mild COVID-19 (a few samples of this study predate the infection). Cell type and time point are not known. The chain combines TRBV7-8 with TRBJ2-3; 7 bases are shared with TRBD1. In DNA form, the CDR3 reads TGTGCCAGCAAGGGGGCTGGCACAGATACGCAGTATTTT. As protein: CASKGAGTDTQYF.